This T cell receptor beta chain emerged from a study of blood T cell repertoires in COVID-19. Study information: COVID-19 samples from acute and convalescent phases originated in the United States, Italy and Spain. T cells, B-cell-depleted T cells, or PBMCs supplied cDNA or gDNA.

Trimming took 2 bases from V and 1 from J; bases not matched to a gene: 0. There are 15 residues in the CDR3. Germline V lookup: CDR1 SSHAT, CDR2 FNYEAQ (reference sequence). Under the authors' procedure: Cell counts per sample came from amplifying reference gene primers. Generated by immunoSEQ multiplex PCR, the TCRdb table keeps only in-frame clones and is missing some. Clonal size and the V and J genes are those of that table, whereas D and trimming came from the DNA. This sample has 170,000 or so clones, with 60% to 80% found just once. Sample: peripheral blood. The rearrangement links TRBV7-7 to TRBJ2-2; 8 bases fit TRBD2. The clonotype comes from a woman in her seventies with acute or convalescent COVID-19. In DNA, the CDR3 is TGTGCCAGCAGCTTAACTAGCGGGAACACCGGGGAGCTGTTTTTT. Translation gives CASSLTSGNTGELFF.